Below are 20 T cell receptor beta chains sequenced from a single sample in a study of T cells after somatic rescue of genetic block. The method was immunoSEQ multiplex PCR; TCRdb's version includes in-frame clones alone and lacks a portion of them. The sample lists 70,000 or so clones, 92% occurring once. Sample: peripheral blood mononuclear cells (PBMCs). These receptors originate from a man between 40 and 49 years old.

The chain employs TRBV6-5 and TRBJ1-1, with 7 bases lining up with TRBD1. This CDR3 spans 14 amino acids. V trimming: 6 bases; J trimming: 6 bases; junction bases outside the gene matches: 10. CDR1 and CDR2 (germline): MNHEY, SVGAGI. In nucleotides, the CDR3 is TGTGCCAGCAGGGCACAGGGGCCTCGGGCTGAAGCTTTCTTT. Its translation is CASRAQGPRAEAFF.

The rearrangement joins TRBV6-5 to TRBJ2-1; D is possibly TRBD1 or TRBD2 (5 bases each). Per the germline V gene, CDR1 is MNHEY and CDR2 is SVGAGI. This CDR3 is built from 12 residues. V dropped 6 bases and J dropped 12 bases, with 15 bases sitting between them. CDR3 in DNA: TGTGCCAGCAGGACCTTGAGGGGAAGGCAGTTCTTC. It translates to CASRTLRGRQFF.

The chain uses TRBV10-3 and TRBJ2-3, with 8 bases aligning to TRBD2. CDR3 length equals 16 residues. The germline gives CDR1 ENHRY, CDR2 SYGVKD. Trimming removed 3 bases from V and 6 bases from J; junction bases left unmatched: 11. This CDR3 is CAISDRAGVVLDTQYF. CDR3 coding DNA: TGTGCCATCAGTGACCGAGCGGGAGTGGTTCTGGATACGCAGTATTTT.

V usage is TRBV10-2 and J usage is TRBJ2-1, with D hard to call. The CDR3 runs to 16 residues. Trimming removed 4 bases from V and 0 bases from J, with 13 bases in between. Germline V gene lookup returns CDR1 WSHSY and CDR2 SAAADI. CDR3 sequence (DNA): TGCGCCAGCAGTGCGCTTTTAAGGGACTCCTACAATGAGCAGTTCTTC. This sequence encodes CASSALLRDSYNEQFF.

The chain combines TRBV5-5 with TRBJ2-5; the match to TRBD1 covers 7 bases. Per the germline V gene, CDR1 is SGHKS and CDR2 is YYEKEE (reference sequence). The CDR3 runs 17 residues. Trimming took 0 bases from V and 4 from J; bases not matched to a gene: 12. The chain's CDR3 is CASSLGVQGDPRETQYF. The CDR3 DNA follows: TGTGCCAGCAGCTTGGGGGTCCAGGGGGACCCCCGAGAGACCCAGTACTTC.

In its sample, this clone was seen a few times. The chain has TRBV5-5 and TRBJ2-2; D is possibly TRBD2 (5 bases). V was clipped by 0 bases and J by 3 bases, with 6 bases between them. The V gene's germline CDR1 is SGHKS and CDR2 YYEKEE (reference sequence). The CDR3 covers 14 residues. The CDR3 DNA follows: TGTGCCAGCAGCTTGGGGCGGGACACCGGGGAGCTGTTTTTT. Translating gives CASSLGRDTGELFF.

In nucleotides, the CDR3 is TGTGCCAGTAGCCTAGCGGGAGCCTACAATGAGCAGTTCTTC. Translating gives CASSLAGAYNEQFF. The rearrangement joins TRBV19 to TRBJ2-1, with 10 bases that match TRBD2. The CDR3 extends over 14 amino acids. The V gene's germline CDR1 is LNHDA and CDR2 SQIVND (reference sequence). V trimming: 6 bases; J trimming: 2 bases; junction bases outside the gene matches: 1.

This chain uses TRBV7-8 with TRBJ2-6; D is uncertain. This CDR3 spans 17 amino acids. CDR1 is SGHVS and CDR2 is FQNEAQ in the germline V gene. Trimming pared 7 bases from V and 0 bases from J, leaving 16 bases between. Here the CDR3 reads CASTQDAYGSGANVLTF. The CDR3 coding sequence is TGTGCCAGCACCCAAGACGCATACGGCTCTGGGGCCAACGTCCTGACTTTC.

The chain joins TRBV28 to TRBJ2-1; D gene uncertain. The ends were cut back, 2 bases at V and 4 bases at J, with 15 bases in the middle. The CDR3 totals 16 residues. Germline V gene lookup returns CDR1 MDHEN and CDR2 SYDVKM. In DNA form, the CDR3 reads TGTGCCAGCAGTTTAAATACGAGGTGGGAATACAATGAGCAGTTCTTC. This codes for CASSLNTRWEYNEQFF. The whole variable domain, remainder taken from reference TRBV28 and TRBJ2-1, is DVKVTQSSRYLVKRTGEKVFLECVQDMDHENMFWYRQDPGLGLRLIYFSYDVKMKEKGDIPEGYSVSREKKERFSLILESASTNQTSMYLCASSLNTRWEYNEQFFGPGTRLTVL.

The gene calls are TRBV7-6 and TRBJ2-7; 10 positions match TRBD1. Trimming removed 5 bases from V and 3 bases from J; junction bases left unmatched: 4. The germline V gene has CDR1 SGHVS and CDR2 FNYEAQ. The CDR3 covers 14 residues. The CDR3: CASSKDRGFYEQYF. CDR3 sequence (DNA): TGTGCCAGCAGCAAGGACAGGGGGTTCTACGAGCAGTACTTC.

The chain links TRBV19 to TRBJ2-3, with a weak D call TRBD2 (5 bases). This CDR3 comprises 13 residues. Trimming stripped 4 bases from V and 7 bases from J, with 12 bases between. Per germline, CDR1 LNHDA and CDR2 SQIVND (reference sequence). The CDR3 region has the DNA TGTGCCAGTAGTACGGGCGGGCGGAATACGCAGTATTTT. Translated, it gives CASSTGGRNTQYF.

This chain connects TRBV7-8 to TRBJ2-1; tentatively, D is TRBD2 (5 bases). This CDR3 contains 15 residues. Germline V gene data show CDR1 as SGHVS and CDR2 as FQNEAQ. The V end lost 4 bases, the J end lost 0 bases, and 10 bases lay between the germline ends. The CDR3 spells CASSSQRSSYNEQFF. The DNA of the CDR3 is TGTGCCAGCAGCTCGCAGCGGAGCTCCTACAATGAGCAGTTCTTC.

V is TRBV18 and J is TRBJ2-7; TRBD2 is a possible D gene (6 bases). Per germline, CDR1 KGHSH and CDR2 LQKENI. V was clipped by 4 bases and J by 0 bases, with 13 bases between them. CDR3 length: 15 amino acids. The chain's CDR3 is CASSHADGSSYEQYF. The CDR3 DNA sequence: TGTGCCAGCTCACACGCGGACGGGAGCTCCTACGAGCAGTACTTC.

The chain has TRBV19 and TRBJ1-1; D is unclear. Germline assignment: CDR1 LNHDA and CDR2 SQIVND (reference sequence). Trimming shortened V by 6 bases and J by 4 bases, and 18 bases separated the two germline ends. The CDR3 is 15 amino acids. CDR3 nucleotide sequence: TGTGCCAGTAGGTCGGAAAAACTTACGGCCACTGAAGCTTTCTTT. Protein: CASRSEKLTATEAFF.

The chain uses TRBV7-9 and TRBJ2-3; a possible D gene is TRBD1 (6 bases). The V end was cut by 4 bases, the J end by 1 base, with 15 bases between. Germline loops: CDR1 SEHNR, CDR2 FQNEAQ (reference sequence). The length of the CDR3 is 16 residues. The DNA for the CDR3 is TGTGCCAGCAGCTCAAGTCAGGGGTTTGGCACAGATACGCAGTATTTT. Translating it yields CASSSSQGFGTDTQYF.

The rearrangement links TRBV19 to TRBJ2-2; 8 bases align to TRBD1. There are 15 residues in the CDR3. Trimming at V came to 3 bases and at J to 7 bases, leaving 7 bases not matched to a gene. Germline CDR1 LNHDA, CDR2 SQIVND (reference sequence). The CDR3 DNA reads TGTGCCAGTAGTATTCTGGACAGGGAGAGCGGGGAGCTGTTTTTT. It specifies CASSILDRESGELFF. The entire variable domain, with the rest obtained from reference TRBV19 and TRBJ2-2, is as follows: DGGITQSPKYLFRKEGQNVTLSCEQNLNHDAMYWYRQDPGQGLRLIYYSQIVNDFQKGDIAEGYSVSREKKESFPLTVTSAQKNPTAFYLCASSILDRESGELFFGEGSRLTVL.

Concerning this clone: One end of the junction is discordant with germline, which a read error may explain. The sample carries other DNA sequences with the same CDR3. V gene TRBV10-3 combines with J gene TRBJ2-2; D uncertain. This CDR3 is built from 17 residues. CDR1 ENHRY and CDR2 SYGVKD come from the germline V gene. This CDR3 is CAISESKGAGRSGELFF. CDR3 in DNA: TGTGCCATCAGTGAGTCGAAGGGCGCCGGTCGGTCCGGAGAGCTGTTTTTT.

This chain uses TRBV18 with TRBJ1-4; maybe TRBD1 (5 bases). Between the trimmed V and J ends, which lost 2 bases and 4 bases, there was a span of 11 bases. The germline V gene encodes CDR1 KGHSH and CDR2 LQKENI. The CDR3 spans 15 residues. The CDR3 here is CASSPGAGNNEKLFF. The CDR3 region has the DNA TGTGCCAGCTCACCAGGGGCAGGGAATAATGAAAAACTGTTTTTT.

The chain couples TRBV27 to TRBJ1-6; no clear D gene. This CDR3 contains 15 residues. CDR1 and CDR2 from the germline V gene are MNHEY and SMNVEV (reference sequence). Trimming left V 4 bases short and J 6 bases short, with 13 bases between. CDR3 sequence reads: CASSSQRRLNSPLHF. DNA of the CDR3: TGTGCCAGCAGTTCACAGAGGAGGCTTAATTCACCCCTCCACTTT.

The J gene is TRBJ2-7, the V gene TRBV19; D is perhaps TRBD1 or TRBD2 (5 bases each). This CDR3 comprises 12 residues. Germline CDR1 LNHDA, CDR2 SQIVND (reference sequence). With 8 bases removed from V and 2 bases from J, the gap between germline ends came to 10 bases. The CDR3 is CASGDHTYEQYF. The CDR3 DNA reads as TGTGCCAGTGGGGACCACACCTACGAGCAGTACTTC.